The rows below give T cell receptor beta chains drawn from one sample of a study of identical twins. TCRdb fed the 5' RACE reads into MiXCR, producing one record per CDR3 protein. Of 200,000 or so distinct CDR3 sequences listed, around 6.9% are singletons. The sample was also linked to a second study, of yellow fever vaccine responses in identical twins.

What was sequenced was memory (CD45RO+) T cells sorted from blood. Source of these receptors: a woman aged 18 to 35 in good health. Each CDR3 is given with its conserved first and last residue. The D gene is left open where the match is weak. Clone size is stated in some rows and not others, as once, few, many or a class when expanded.

abundance,d_gene,len,v_gene,j_gene,CDR3aa,CDR3nt
many,.,15,TRBV3-1,TRBJ2-1,CASSQDLGQTNEQFF,TGTGCCAGCAGCCAGGACCTCGGGCAAACCAATGAGCAGTTCTTC
many,.,13,TRBV5-5,TRBJ2-1,CASSLFALGEQFF,TGTGCCAGCAGCTTGTTCGCCCTGGGTGAGCAGTTCTTC
many,TRBD1,15,TRBV20-1,TRBJ2-1,CSAYSRGQGDNEQFF,TGCAGTGCTTATTCCCGGGGACAGGGGGACAATGAGCAGTTCTTC
.,.,14,TRBV30,TRBJ2-1,CAWSLSISYNEQFF,TGTGCCTGGAGTCTATCGATCTCCTACAATGAGCAGTTCTTC
.,TRBD2,19,TRBV5-6,TRBJ2-6,CASSYGGLAGRSGANVLTF,TGTGCCAGCAGCTACGGGGGACTAGCGGGGCGCTCTGGGGCCAACGTCCTGACTTTC
.,.,16,TRBV7-3,TRBJ2-2,CASSLQARVDTGELFF,TGTGCCAGCAGCCTGCAGGCCAGGGTAGACACCGGGGAGCTGTTTTTT
.,.,16,TRBV4-2,TRBJ2-3,CASSQDRGSGTDTQYF,TGTGCCAGCAGCCAAGACAGAGGTAGCGGCACAGATACGCAGTATTTT
few,TRBD1,14,TRBV2,TRBJ2-7,CASNTDRVRYEQYF,TGTGCCAGCAACACGGACAGGGTTCGCTACGAGCAGTACTTC
many,.,14,TRBV7-2,TRBJ1-1,CASSLGGVNTEAFF,TGTGCCAGCAGCTTAGGCGGGGTAAACACTGAAGCTTTCTTT
many,TRBD1,14,TRBV27,TRBJ1-5,CASRGQGFYQPQHF,TGTGCCAGCAGAGGACAGGGCTTTTATCAGCCCCAGCATTTT
many,TRBD2,16,TRBV7-9,TRBJ2-3,CASSLDGAGATDTQYF,TGTGCCAGCTCCCTCGACGGGGCGGGAGCCACAGATACGCAGTATTTT
few,.,13,TRBV6-6,TRBJ1-2,CASSYPDFYGYTF,TGTGCCAGCAGTTACCCGGATTTTTATGGCTACACCTTC
many,TRBD2,13,TRBV10-3,TRBJ2-5,CATGGGVGETQYF,TGTGCCACGGGGGGGGGAGTTGGTGAGACCCAGTACTTC
.,.,12,TRBV7-2,TRBJ2-2,CASSLGLGELFF,TGTGCCAGCAGTCTCGGGCTCGGGGAGCTGTTTTTT
.,.,15,TRBV12-3/TRBV12-4,TRBJ2-3,CASTLSSGFSDTQYF,TGTGCCAGCACCCTCAGCTCGGGGTTTTCAGATACGCAGTATTTT
.,.,13,TRBV18,TRBJ2-3,CASSRDPQGTQYF,TGTGCCAGCTCGCGGGACCCGCAGGGTACGCAGTATTTT
few,.,13,TRBV2,TRBJ2-5,CASGGTRGETQYF,TGTGCCAGTGGCGGTACCCGGGGAGAGACCCAGTACTTC
.,.,13,TRBV10-3,TRBJ1-6,CAIQLGDNSPLHF,TGTGCCATCCAGCTGGGAGATAATTCACCCCTCCACTTT
once,.,13,TRBV6-6,TRBJ1-1,CASSYPGNTEAFF,TGTGCCAGCAGTTACCCGGGGAACACTGAAGCTTTCTTT
.,.,14,TRBV20-1,TRBJ2-7,CSASLASDSYEQYF,TGCAGTGCTAGCCTCGCTAGCGACTCCTACGAGCAGTACTTC
.,TRBD2,14,TRBV7-9,TRBJ2-3,CASSLVPTSGAVYF,TGTGCCAGCAGCTTAGTTCCGACTAGCGGGGCAGTGTATTTT
few,.,12,TRBV12-3/TRBV12-4,TRBJ1-6,CASNPGRGPLHF,TGTGCCAGCAATCCAGGCCGAGGACCCCTCCACTTT
few,.,14,TRBV2,TRBJ2-1,CASSEVKDYNEQFF,TGTGCCAGCAGTGAAGTAAAGGACTACAATGAGCAGTTCTTC
.,TRBD1,14,TRBV19,TRBJ1-1,CASRRGQGITEAFF,TGTGCCAGTAGACGGGGACAGGGGATCACTGAAGCTTTCTTT
many,TRBD2,14,TRBV3-1,TRBJ2-7,CASSRGLAGYEQYF,TGTGCCAGCAGCCGTGGACTAGCGGGCTACGAGCAGTACTTC
few,TRBD2,17,TRBV5-6,TRBJ2-3,CASSLTSGRPGTDTQYF,TGTGCCAGCAGCTTGACTAGCGGGAGGCCGGGCACAGATACGCAGTATTTT
many,TRBD1,11,TRBV7-2,TRBJ2-7,CASSLGQGVSF,TGTGCCAGCAGCTTAGGACAGGGGGTGTCCTTC
.,.,13,TRBV5-1,TRBJ2-7,CASSSPGIYEQYF,TGCGCCAGCAGCTCCCCCGGGATCTACGAGCAGTACTTC
many,TRBD1,14,TRBV6-2/TRBV6-3,TRBJ2-4,CASAYGTQGDIQYF,TGTGCCAGCGCCTACGGGACACAGGGGGACATTCAGTACTTC
many,TRBD2,17,TRBV6-2/TRBV6-3,TRBJ2-1,CASNLIFTSGGGYEQFF,TGTGCCAGCAACCTCATTTTTACTAGCGGGGGCGGCTATGAGCAGTTCTTC
few,TRBD2,14,TRBV6-2/TRBV6-3,TRBJ2-7,CASTFTGGSYEQYF,TGTGCCAGCACCTTTACGGGGGGATCCTACGAGCAGTACTTC
many,TRBD2,15,TRBV7-9,TRBJ2-3,CASSLVPGGEDTQYF,TGTGCCAGCAGCTTAGTGCCCGGGGGGGAAGATACGCAGTATTTT
many,TRBD1,12,TRBV2,TRBJ2-1,CASSGTGFEQFF,TGTGCCAGCAGTGGGACAGGGTTTGAGCAGTTCTTC
many,.,14,TRBV4-3,TRBJ1-6,CASSQGPRDSPLHF,TGCGCCAGCAGCCAAGGTCCCAGGGATTCACCCCTCCACTTT
many,.,14,TRBV20-1,TRBJ2-3,CSALPATSTDTQYF,TGCAGTGCTTTACCGGCGACTAGCACAGATACGCAGTATTTT
.,.,16,TRBV12-3/TRBV12-4,TRBJ2-4,CASNRGGATAKNIQYF,TGTGCCAGCAACCGCGGGGGCGCAACAGCCAAAAACATTCAGTACTTC
few,.,11,TRBV2,TRBJ2-1,CASRGVGEQFF,TGTGCCAGCAGGGGGGTAGGTGAGCAGTTCTTC
.,.,13,TRBV12-3/TRBV12-4,TRBJ1-1,CASRDMGNTEAFF,TGTGCCAGCAGGGACATGGGAAACACTGAAGCTTTCTTT
many,.,14,TRBV5-5,TRBJ2-7,CASGRREFLYEQYF,TGTGCCAGCGGTCGCCGGGAATTCCTCTACGAGCAGTACTTC
many,.,14,TRBV14,TRBJ2-7,CASSQAGTPHEQYF,TGTGCCAGCAGCCAAGCCGGGACCCCCCACGAGCAGTACTTC
.,TRBD2,16,TRBV11-2,TRBJ2-1,CASSLGSLAGHNEQFF,TGTGCCAGCAGCTTAGGATCACTAGCGGGGCACAATGAGCAGTTCTTC
few,.,14,TRBV2,TRBJ2-2,CASLYSTNTGELFF,TGTGCCAGCCTGTATTCCACGAACACCGGGGAGCTGTTTTTT
few,.,11,TRBV20-1,TRBJ1-3,CSARDWNTIYF,TGCAGTGCTAGAGATTGGAACACCATATATTTT
many,.,14,TRBV24-1,TRBJ2-7,CATSDLVQRNEQYF,TGTGCCACCAGTGATTTGGTACAGAGAAACGAGCAGTACTTC